These T cell receptor beta chains were read from a single sample in a study of T cell responses to AZD1222 COVID-19 vaccine. This table comes from immunoSEQ multiplex PCR, and its TCRdb copy is limited to in-frame clones, with some not included. Of more than 75,000 clones in the sample, under 95% were seen once. Sequenced here: peripheral blood, sampled 28 days after the second AZD1222 dose. The receptors were sampled from an adult who received the AZD1222 COVID-19 vaccine. Both conserved end residues are part of each CDR3. The order of the fields is D gene, clone size, V gene, J gene, CDR3 protein, CDR3 DNA. D genes are given only for firm matches. A clone size is listed for some rows: how often the clone was seen (once, few, many), or a class if it is expanded.

d_gene: NA; abundance: NA; v_gene: TRBV4-1; j_gene: TRBJ2-3; CDR3aa: CASSQVPGMKADTQYF; CDR3nt: TGCGCCAGCAGCCAAGTTCCAGGGATGAAGGCAGATACGCAGTATTTT
d_gene: NA; abundance: NA; v_gene: TRBV12-3/TRBV12-4; j_gene: TRBJ1-2; CDR3aa: CASSIAGVGYTF; CDR3nt: TGTGCCAGCAGCATAGCAGGTGTCGGCTACACCTTC
d_gene: NA; abundance: NA; v_gene: TRBV30; j_gene: TRBJ2-3; CDR3aa: CAWNRVTDTQYF; CDR3nt: TGTGCCTGGAACCGGGTCACAGATACGCAGTATTTT
d_gene: NA; abundance: NA; v_gene: TRBV4-1; j_gene: TRBJ2-7; CDR3aa: CASSQVEGAQHEQYF; CDR3nt: TGCGCCAGCAGCCAAGTGGAGGGGGCCCAGCACGAGCAGTACTTC
d_gene: NA; abundance: NA; v_gene: TRBV18; j_gene: TRBJ1-1; CDR3aa: CASSPKTGNTEAFF; CDR3nt: TGTGCCAGCTCACCAAAGACAGGGAACACTGAAGCTTTCTTT
d_gene: TRBD1; abundance: NA; v_gene: TRBV5-1; j_gene: TRBJ1-4; CDR3aa: CASSYRGTGGEKLFF; CDR3nt: TGCGCCAGCAGTTATCGAGGGACAGGGGGCGAAAAACTGTTTTTT
d_gene: NA; abundance: once; v_gene: TRBV7-2; j_gene: TRBJ2-7; CDR3aa: CASQGRSYEQYF; CDR3nt: TGTGCCAGCCAAGGGCGTTCCTACGAGCAGTACTTC
d_gene: NA; abundance: NA; v_gene: TRBV11-2; j_gene: TRBJ2-2; CDR3aa: CASRGGELFF; CDR3nt: TGTGCCAGCAGGGGCGGGGAGCTGTTTTTT
d_gene: TRBD2; abundance: NA; v_gene: TRBV10-3; j_gene: TRBJ2-7; CDR3aa: CAISEIGTSGSYEQYF; CDR3nt: TGTGCCATCAGTGAGATTGGGACTAGCGGGAGTTACGAGCAGTACTTC
d_gene: TRBD2; abundance: NA; v_gene: TRBV4-1; j_gene: TRBJ2-1; CDR3aa: CAILTPAGGQFF; CDR3nt: TGCGCCATTCTGACCCCGGCGGGAGGACAGTTCTTC
d_gene: TRBD1; abundance: NA; v_gene: TRBV11-2; j_gene: TRBJ1-5; CDR3aa: CASSYRTGGCNQPQHF; CDR3nt: TGTGCCAGCAGCTACCGGACAGGGGGGTGCAATCAGCCCCAGCATTTT
d_gene: TRBD2; abundance: once; v_gene: TRBV4-1; j_gene: TRBJ2-7; CDR3aa: CASSQFAPGGNYEQYF; CDR3nt: TGCGCCAGCAGCCAATTCGCCCCGGGGGGGAACTACGAGCAGTACTTC
d_gene: NA; abundance: NA; v_gene: TRBV19; j_gene: TRBJ1-1; CDR3aa: CASTSVVLTEAFF; CDR3nt: TGTGCCAGTACCTCGGTAGTACTCACTGAAGCTTTCTTT
d_gene: TRBD1; abundance: NA; v_gene: TRBV7-9; j_gene: TRBJ2-1; CDR3aa: CASSLDGTGGRNEQFF; CDR3nt: TGTGCCAGCAGCTTAGATGGGACAGGGGGCCGTAATGAGCAGTTCTTC
d_gene: TRBD2; abundance: few; v_gene: TRBV5-1; j_gene: TRBJ2-2; CDR3aa: CASSLAPSGRSGELFF; CDR3nt: TGCGCCAGCAGCTTGGCCCCTAGCGGGAGAAGCGGGGAGCTGTTTTTT
d_gene: TRBD1; abundance: NA; v_gene: TRBV3-1/TRBV3-2; j_gene: TRBJ1-2; CDR3aa: CASSQTGVRGYTF; CDR3nt: TGTGCCAGCAGCCAAACAGGGGTAAGGGGCTACACCTTC
d_gene: TRBD2; abundance: NA; v_gene: TRBV27; j_gene: TRBJ2-7; CDR3aa: CASSLFAGANLYEQYF; CDR3nt: TGTGCCAGCAGTTTATTTGCGGGAGCGAACCTCTACGAGCAGTACTTC
d_gene: NA; abundance: NA; v_gene: TRBV27; j_gene: TRBJ1-2; CDR3aa: CASSFRPVRTHSNYGYTF; CDR3nt: TGTGCCAGCAGTTTCCGCCCAGTTAGGACACATTCGAACTATGGCTACACCTTC
d_gene: NA; abundance: NA; v_gene: TRBV11-3; j_gene: TRBJ2-2; CDR3aa: CASSRPPTGELFF; CDR3nt: TGTGCCAGCAGCCGGCCGCCCACCGGGGAGCTGTTTTTT
d_gene: NA; abundance: NA; v_gene: TRBV18; j_gene: TRBJ2-2; CDR3aa: CASSPYNGNTGELFF; CDR3nt: TGTGCCAGCTCACCCTATAACGGGAACACCGGGGAGCTGTTTTTT
d_gene: NA; abundance: NA; v_gene: TRBV7-9; j_gene: TRBJ2-7; CDR3aa: CASSLGRERRSYEQYF; CDR3nt: TGTGCCAGCAGCTTGGGACGGGAGAGGAGATCCTACGAGCAGTACTTC
d_gene: NA; abundance: NA; v_gene: TRBV27; j_gene: TRBJ2-7; CDR3aa: CASSLRADQYEQYF; CDR3nt: TGTGCCAGCAGTTTAAGAGCGGACCAATACGAGCAGTACTTC
d_gene: NA; abundance: NA; v_gene: TRBV7-2; j_gene: TRBJ2-3; CDR3aa: CASSPRTRRGTDTQYF; CDR3nt: TGTGCCAGCAGCCCCCGTACCCGCCGGGGGACGGATACGCAGTATTTT
d_gene: TRBD2; abundance: NA; v_gene: TRBV27; j_gene: TRBJ2-2; CDR3aa: CASRGSGRASGELFF; CDR3nt: TGTGCCAGCAGGGGAAGCGGGAGGGCAAGCGGGGAGCTGTTTTTT
d_gene: NA; abundance: NA; v_gene: TRBV7-2; j_gene: TRBJ2-5; CDR3aa: CASSLGLGTTETQYF; CDR3nt: TGTGCCAGCAGCTTAGGTCTCGGTACAACAGAGACCCAGTACTTC
d_gene: NA; abundance: NA; v_gene: TRBV10-1; j_gene: TRBJ1-1; CDR3aa: CASSKDGTEAFF; CDR3nt: TGCGCCAGCAGCAAAGACGGCACTGAAGCTTTCTTT
d_gene: TRBD2; abundance: few; v_gene: TRBV13; j_gene: TRBJ2-2; CDR3aa: CASSFRREANTGELFF; CDR3nt: TGTGCCAGCAGCTTCAGGCGGGAGGCGAACACCGGGGAGCTGTTTTTT
d_gene: TRBD1; abundance: NA; v_gene: TRBV19; j_gene: TRBJ1-2; CDR3aa: CASSGDRVNYGYTF; CDR3nt: TGTGCCAGTAGTGGGGACAGGGTGAACTATGGCTACACCTTC
d_gene: NA; abundance: NA; v_gene: TRBV28; j_gene: TRBJ2-7; CDR3aa: CASSLDGPYEQYF; CDR3nt: TGTGCCAGCAGTTTAGACGGACCCTACGAGCAGTACTTC
d_gene: NA; abundance: NA; v_gene: TRBV2; j_gene: TRBJ2-1; CDR3aa: CASSGGGLSYNEQFF; CDR3nt: TGTGCCAGCAGTGGAGGCGGGCTCTCCTACAATGAGCAGTTCTTC
d_gene: NA; abundance: NA; v_gene: TRBV19; j_gene: TRBJ1-5; CDR3aa: CASSKQGGALNQPQHF; CDR3nt: TGTGCCAGTAGTAAGCAGGGAGGGGCCCTCAATCAGCCCCAGCATTTT
d_gene: NA; abundance: NA; v_gene: TRBV15; j_gene: TRBJ2-6; CDR3aa: CATETRRSSGANVLTF; CDR3nt: TGTGCCACCGAGACAAGAAGGAGCTCTGGGGCCAACGTCCTGACTTTC
d_gene: TRBD2; abundance: NA; v_gene: TRBV20-1; j_gene: TRBJ2-7; CDR3aa: CSASTAGYLGEQYF; CDR3nt: TGCAGTGCTAGTACAGCGGGATATCTGGGCGAGCAGTACTTC
d_gene: NA; abundance: NA; v_gene: TRBV5-6; j_gene: TRBJ1-1; CDR3aa: CASSLGQENTEAFF; CDR3nt: TGTGCCAGCAGCTTGGGACAGGAGAACACTGAAGCTTTCTTT
d_gene: NA; abundance: NA; v_gene: TRBV7-9; j_gene: TRBJ2-5; CDR3aa: CASSLEPLGETQYF; CDR3nt: TGTGCCAGCAGCTTAGAACCCCTGGGGGAGACCCAGTACTTC
d_gene: NA; abundance: NA; v_gene: TRBV5-4; j_gene: TRBJ2-7; CDR3aa: CASSSPGRTENYEQYF; CDR3nt: TGTGCCAGCAGCTCCCCCGGACGGACCGAGAACTACGAGCAGTACTTC
d_gene: TRBD1; abundance: NA; v_gene: TRBV2; j_gene: TRBJ1-3; CDR3aa: CASSPTGAGNTIYF; CDR3nt: TGTGCCAGCAGTCCGACAGGGGCTGGAAACACCATATATTTT
d_gene: NA; abundance: NA; v_gene: TRBV7-6; j_gene: TRBJ1-1; CDR3aa: CASSLAEATEAFF; CDR3nt: TGTGCCAGCAGCTTAGCCGAGGCCACTGAAGCTTTCTTT
d_gene: NA; abundance: once; v_gene: TRBV18; j_gene: TRBJ1-4; CDR3aa: CASSPEGYEKLFF; CDR3nt: TGTGCCAGCTCACCGGAAGGGTATGAAAAACTGTTTTTT
d_gene: TRBD2; abundance: NA; v_gene: TRBV6-1; j_gene: TRBJ2-3; CDR3aa: CASSEGLAGVLNTQYF; CDR3nt: TGTGCCAGCAGTGAAGGGCTAGCGGGAGTCCTGAATACGCAGTATTTT
d_gene: NA; abundance: NA; v_gene: TRBV28; j_gene: TRBJ2-2; CDR3aa: CASFRRVNTGELFF; CDR3nt: TGTGCCAGCTTTCGGCGGGTGAACACCGGGGAGCTGTTTTTT
d_gene: TRBD2; abundance: NA; v_gene: TRBV7-9; j_gene: TRBJ2-2; CDR3aa: CASSSGTSGITGELFF; CDR3nt: TGTGCCAGCAGTTCTGGGACTAGCGGGATCACCGGGGAGCTGTTTTTT
d_gene: NA; abundance: NA; v_gene: TRBV2; j_gene: TRBJ2-1; CDR3aa: CANQKGDEQFF; CDR3nt: TGTGCCAACCAGAAGGGCGATGAGCAGTTCTTC
d_gene: NA; abundance: once; v_gene: TRBV28; j_gene: TRBJ1-5; CDR3aa: CASSRNRGNQPQHF; CDR3nt: TGTGCCAGCAGCCGAAACAGGGGCAATCAGCCCCAGCATTTT
d_gene: NA; abundance: NA; v_gene: TRBV2; j_gene: TRBJ2-1; CDR3aa: CASSEVASSNEQFF; CDR3nt: TGTGCCAGCAGTGAAGTAGCGAGCTCCAATGAGCAGTTCTTC
d_gene: TRBD1; abundance: NA; v_gene: TRBV28; j_gene: TRBJ2-7; CDR3aa: CASSSPGTGTYEQYF; CDR3nt: TGTGCCAGCAGTTCCCCCGGGACAGGGACCTACGAGCAGTACTTC
d_gene: NA; abundance: NA; v_gene: TRBV2; j_gene: TRBJ2-5; CDR3aa: CASSPSWGEPEETQYF; CDR3nt: TGTGCCAGCAGCCCATCCTGGGGGGAGCCGGAAGAGACCCAGTACTTC